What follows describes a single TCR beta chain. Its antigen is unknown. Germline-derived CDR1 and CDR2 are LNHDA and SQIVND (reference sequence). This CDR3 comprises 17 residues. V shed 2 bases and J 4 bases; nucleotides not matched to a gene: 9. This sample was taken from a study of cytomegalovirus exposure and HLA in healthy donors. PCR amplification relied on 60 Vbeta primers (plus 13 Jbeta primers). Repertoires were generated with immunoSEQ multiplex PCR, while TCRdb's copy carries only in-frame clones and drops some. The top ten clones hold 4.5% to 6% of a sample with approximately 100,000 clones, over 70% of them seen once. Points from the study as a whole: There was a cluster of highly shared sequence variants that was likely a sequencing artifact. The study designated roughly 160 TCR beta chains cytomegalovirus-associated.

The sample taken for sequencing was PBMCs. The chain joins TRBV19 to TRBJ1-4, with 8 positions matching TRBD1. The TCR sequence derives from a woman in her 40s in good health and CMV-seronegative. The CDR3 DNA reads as TGTGCCAGTAGTATAAGACGGACAGGGACGAATAATGAAAAACTGTTTTTT. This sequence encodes CASSIRRTGTNNEKLFF. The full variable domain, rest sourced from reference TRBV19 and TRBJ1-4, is DGGITQSPKYLFRKEGQNVTLSCEQNLNHDAMYWYRQDPGQGLRLIYYSQIVNDFQKGDIAEGYSVSREKKESFPLTVTSAQKNPTAFYLCASSIRRTGTNNEKLFFGSGTQLSVL.